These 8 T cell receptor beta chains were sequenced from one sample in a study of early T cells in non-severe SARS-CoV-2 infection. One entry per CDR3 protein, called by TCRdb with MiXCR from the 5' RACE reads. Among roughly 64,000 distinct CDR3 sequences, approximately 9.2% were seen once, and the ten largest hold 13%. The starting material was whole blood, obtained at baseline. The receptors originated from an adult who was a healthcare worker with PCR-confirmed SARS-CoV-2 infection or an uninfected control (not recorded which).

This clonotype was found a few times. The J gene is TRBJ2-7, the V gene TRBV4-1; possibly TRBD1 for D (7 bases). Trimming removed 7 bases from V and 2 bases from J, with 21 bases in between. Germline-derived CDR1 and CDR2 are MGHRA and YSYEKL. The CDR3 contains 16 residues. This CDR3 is CASTPSSGGKAYEQYF. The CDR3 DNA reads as TGCGCCAGCACCCCTTCCTCAGGGGGGAAGGCCTACGAGCAGTACTTC.

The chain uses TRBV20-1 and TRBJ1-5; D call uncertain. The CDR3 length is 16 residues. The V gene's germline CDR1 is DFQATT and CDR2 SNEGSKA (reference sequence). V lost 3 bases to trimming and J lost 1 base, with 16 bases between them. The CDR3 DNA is TGCAGTGCTAGCATGCCGGGGTCAGACAGCAATCAGCCCCAGCATTTT. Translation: CSASMPGSDSNQPQHF.

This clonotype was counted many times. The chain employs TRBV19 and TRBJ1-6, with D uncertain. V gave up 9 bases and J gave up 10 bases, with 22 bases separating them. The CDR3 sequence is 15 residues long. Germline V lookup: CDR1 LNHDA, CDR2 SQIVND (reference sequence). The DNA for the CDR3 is TGTGCCAGCCACTCTGGGAGTGTTGTTCAGTCACCCCTCCACTTT. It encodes CASHSGSVVQSPLHF.

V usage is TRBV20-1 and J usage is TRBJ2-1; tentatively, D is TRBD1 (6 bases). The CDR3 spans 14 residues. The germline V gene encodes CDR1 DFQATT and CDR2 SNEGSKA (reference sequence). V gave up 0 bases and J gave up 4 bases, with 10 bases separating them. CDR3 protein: CSARDWGRYNEQFF. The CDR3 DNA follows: TGCAGTGCTAGAGATTGGGGGCGGTACAATGAGCAGTTCTTC.

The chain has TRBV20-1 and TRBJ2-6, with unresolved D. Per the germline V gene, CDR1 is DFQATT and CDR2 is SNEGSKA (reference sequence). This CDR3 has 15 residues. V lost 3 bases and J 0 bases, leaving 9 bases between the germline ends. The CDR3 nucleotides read TGCAGTGCTAGTAACGAGAACTCTGGGGCCAACGTCCTGACTTTC. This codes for CSASNENSGANVLTF.

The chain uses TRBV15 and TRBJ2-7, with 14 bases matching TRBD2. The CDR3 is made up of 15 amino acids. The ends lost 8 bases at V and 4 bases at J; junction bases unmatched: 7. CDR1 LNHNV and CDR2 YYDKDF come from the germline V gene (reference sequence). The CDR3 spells CATAPGLAGVYEQYF. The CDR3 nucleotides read TGTGCCACCGCCCCGGGACTAGCGGGAGTGTACGAGCAGTACTTC. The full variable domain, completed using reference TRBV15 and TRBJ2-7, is DAMVIQNPRYQVTQFGKPVTLSCSQTLNHNVMYWYQQKSSQAPKLLFHYYDKDFNNEADTPDNFQSRRPNTSFCFLDIRSPGLGDTAMYLCATAPGLAGVYEQYFGPGTRLTVT.

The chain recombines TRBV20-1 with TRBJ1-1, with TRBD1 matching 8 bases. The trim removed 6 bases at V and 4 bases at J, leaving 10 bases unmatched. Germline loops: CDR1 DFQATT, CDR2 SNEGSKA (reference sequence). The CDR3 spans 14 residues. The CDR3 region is CSARIPGGGTEAFF. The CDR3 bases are TGCAGTGCGCGAATCCCAGGGGGCGGCACTGAAGCTTTCTTT.

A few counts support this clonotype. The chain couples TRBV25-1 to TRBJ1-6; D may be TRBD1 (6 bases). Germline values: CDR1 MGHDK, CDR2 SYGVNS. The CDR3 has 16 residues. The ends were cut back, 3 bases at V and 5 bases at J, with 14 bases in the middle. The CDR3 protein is CASSDLGGYDNSPLHF. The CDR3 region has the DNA TGTGCCAGCAGTGATTTGGGGGGCTATGATAATTCACCCCTCCACTTT.